The rows below give T cell receptor beta chains drawn from one sample of a study of shared clonotypes between healthy human individuals. Sequencing was performed with immunoSEQ multiplex PCR; in TCRdb, only in-frame clones are kept and a portion is missing. Seen here are about 2.3 million clones, under 95% observed once, and the top ten hold approximately 0.4%. Input material: naive CD4+ T cells from PBMCs. All receptors derive from a man aged 18 to 29 in good health. Some clones in this sample may be carry-over from other donors' samples. The CDR3 runs from the conserved cysteine through the conserved F or W. The order of the fields is D gene, clone size, J gene, V gene, CDR3 protein. The D gene is left open where the match is weak. A clone size is listed for some rows: how often the clone was seen (once, few, many), or a class if it is expanded.

d_gene: NA
abundance: once
j_gene: TRBJ1-5
v_gene: TRBV7-2
CDR3aa: CASNPGGTQPQHF

d_gene: NA
abundance: NA
j_gene: TRBJ2-5
v_gene: TRBV28
CDR3aa: CASSRGPSEETQYF

d_gene: NA
abundance: NA
j_gene: TRBJ2-1
v_gene: TRBV7-3
CDR3aa: CASSLGTAVYNEQFF

d_gene: NA
abundance: NA
j_gene: TRBJ1-2
v_gene: TRBV5-1
CDR3aa: CASSLAPTAANYGYTF

d_gene: NA
abundance: once
j_gene: TRBJ1-1
v_gene: TRBV6-5
CDR3aa: CASTGRGTEAFF

d_gene: TRBD2
abundance: NA
j_gene: TRBJ2-1
v_gene: TRBV7-9
CDR3aa: CASSSGGASGRNEQFF

d_gene: NA
abundance: NA
j_gene: TRBJ2-2
v_gene: TRBV2
CDR3aa: CASRRTTGPTGELFF

d_gene: TRBD1
abundance: NA
j_gene: TRBJ1-1
v_gene: TRBV18
CDR3aa: CASSQGTAKIEAFF

d_gene: NA
abundance: NA
j_gene: TRBJ2-3
v_gene: TRBV4-1
CDR3aa: CASSITSGDTQYF

d_gene: TRBD1
abundance: NA
j_gene: TRBJ2-5
v_gene: TRBV5-1
CDR3aa: CASSLGVTGVETQYF

d_gene: NA
abundance: NA
j_gene: TRBJ2-6
v_gene: TRBV19
CDR3aa: CASSMGNSGANVLTF

d_gene: NA
abundance: NA
j_gene: TRBJ2-7
v_gene: TRBV7-8
CDR3aa: CASSLVTGYEQYF

d_gene: NA
abundance: NA
j_gene: TRBJ2-5
v_gene: TRBV5-1
CDR3aa: CASSLGGDQETQYF

d_gene: NA
abundance: NA
j_gene: TRBJ2-1
v_gene: TRBV9
CDR3aa: CASSVAGTYNEQFF

d_gene: TRBD1
abundance: NA
j_gene: TRBJ2-3
v_gene: TRBV27
CDR3aa: CASTRQGTGQGTDTQYF

d_gene: NA
abundance: few
j_gene: TRBJ1-5
v_gene: TRBV19
CDR3aa: CASGIPQPQHF

d_gene: NA
abundance: NA
j_gene: TRBJ1-1
v_gene: TRBV18
CDR3aa: CASSPEVVDTEAFF

d_gene: NA
abundance: NA
j_gene: TRBJ2-3
v_gene: TRBV7-6
CDR3aa: CASSLAGIDTQYF

d_gene: TRBD2
abundance: NA
j_gene: TRBJ2-1
v_gene: TRBV7-2
CDR3aa: CASSLLGLAGAFQFF

d_gene: TRBD2
abundance: NA
j_gene: TRBJ2-1
v_gene: TRBV5-1
CDR3aa: CASSLQAGEGYNEQFF

d_gene: TRBD1
abundance: NA
j_gene: TRBJ2-7
v_gene: TRBV2
CDR3aa: CASSDRTGGGVQYF

d_gene: NA
abundance: NA
j_gene: TRBJ1-1
v_gene: TRBV5-1
CDR3aa: CASSPDVGVNTEAFF

d_gene: TRBD2
abundance: once
j_gene: TRBJ2-5
v_gene: TRBV7-9
CDR3aa: CASSSPTSTQETQYF

d_gene: NA
abundance: NA
j_gene: TRBJ2-7
v_gene: TRBV7-3
CDR3aa: CASSLAGPPYEQYF

d_gene: NA
abundance: NA
j_gene: TRBJ2-7
v_gene: TRBV7-9
CDR3aa: CASSLIAEQYF

d_gene: TRBD2
abundance: NA
j_gene: TRBJ2-7
v_gene: TRBV5-4
CDR3aa: CASSSQLAGGPGEQYF

d_gene: NA
abundance: once
j_gene: TRBJ1-5
v_gene: TRBV27
CDR3aa: CASSRDGANQPQHF

d_gene: TRBD2
abundance: NA
j_gene: TRBJ2-5
v_gene: TRBV6-1
CDR3aa: CASRTGTSKETQYF

d_gene: NA
abundance: NA
j_gene: TRBJ2-7
v_gene: TRBV21-1
CDR3aa: CASSKVVSIPPYEQYF

d_gene: NA
abundance: few
j_gene: TRBJ1-1
v_gene: TRBV7-9
CDR3aa: CASSLEGEAFF

d_gene: TRBD2
abundance: NA
j_gene: TRBJ2-1
v_gene: TRBV14
CDR3aa: CASSQPYLAGGAYNEQFF

d_gene: NA
abundance: NA
j_gene: TRBJ2-3
v_gene: TRBV7-7
CDR3aa: CASSLVGRDTDTQYF

d_gene: NA
abundance: NA
j_gene: TRBJ2-1
v_gene: TRBV7-3
CDR3aa: CASSLGRWGEQFF

d_gene: TRBD2
abundance: NA
j_gene: TRBJ2-7
v_gene: TRBV7-2
CDR3aa: CASSSRPSGTSYEQYF

d_gene: NA
abundance: NA
j_gene: TRBJ1-2
v_gene: TRBV27
CDR3aa: CASSFPPLPPPKGYTF

d_gene: TRBD1
abundance: NA
j_gene: TRBJ1-4
v_gene: TRBV28
CDR3aa: CASRNGQGREKLFF

d_gene: TRBD1
abundance: NA
j_gene: TRBJ1-2
v_gene: TRBV19
CDR3aa: CASSAGTGDGYTF

d_gene: TRBD2
abundance: NA
j_gene: TRBJ2-1
v_gene: TRBV11-1
CDR3aa: CASSFMTSHEQFF

d_gene: TRBD1
abundance: NA
j_gene: TRBJ2-2
v_gene: TRBV15
CDR3aa: CATSRDPRRQGAIGELFF

d_gene: TRBD1
abundance: NA
j_gene: TRBJ2-2
v_gene: TRBV11-3
CDR3aa: CASSRGTENTGELFF

d_gene: NA
abundance: NA
j_gene: TRBJ2-7
v_gene: TRBV12-2
CDR3aa: CASRLPTSRDEQYF

d_gene: NA
abundance: NA
j_gene: TRBJ1-3
v_gene: TRBV2
CDR3aa: CASSARTSGNTIYF

d_gene: TRBD2
abundance: NA
j_gene: TRBJ2-7
v_gene: TRBV4-1
CDR3aa: CASSQAGAGVFYEQYF

d_gene: NA
abundance: NA
j_gene: TRBJ1-2
v_gene: TRBV29-1
CDR3aa: CSVEGDSLGYGYTF

d_gene: NA
abundance: NA
j_gene: TRBJ1-1
v_gene: TRBV6-5
CDR3aa: CASSRGGDTEAFF

d_gene: NA
abundance: NA
j_gene: TRBJ1-4
v_gene: TRBV4-1
CDR3aa: CASSQSTAAGGEKLFF

d_gene: NA
abundance: NA
j_gene: TRBJ1-4
v_gene: TRBV11-2
CDR3aa: CASSLVYNEKLFF

d_gene: NA
abundance: NA
j_gene: TRBJ1-2
v_gene: TRBV30
CDR3aa: CAWSVNRANYGYTF

d_gene: TRBD2
abundance: NA
j_gene: TRBJ2-1
v_gene: TRBV7-9
CDR3aa: CASSLGSLREPHNEQFF

d_gene: TRBD2
abundance: NA
j_gene: TRBJ2-4
v_gene: TRBV28
CDR3aa: CASSFPGQREVDIQYF

d_gene: NA
abundance: NA
j_gene: TRBJ1-5
v_gene: TRBV5-5
CDR3aa: CASSLVSGPSRPQHF

d_gene: TRBD2
abundance: once
j_gene: TRBJ2-1
v_gene: TRBV10-3
CDR3aa: CAIRGTSGRGTYNEQFF

d_gene: TRBD1
abundance: NA
j_gene: TRBJ2-7
v_gene: TRBV2
CDR3aa: CASSDSSSWTGRIEQYF

d_gene: TRBD1
abundance: NA
j_gene: TRBJ2-2
v_gene: TRBV7-3
CDR3aa: CASSERTGGNTGELFF

d_gene: NA
abundance: NA
j_gene: TRBJ1-2
v_gene: TRBV11-2
CDR3aa: CASSLVPGSGYTF